These 15 T cell receptor beta chains share one sample of origin, sequenced in a study of T cells in women clearing cervical HPV infection. Here immunoSEQ multiplex PCR was the method, and the copy in TCRdb shows in-frame clones only, minus some. The repertoire shows about 32,000 clones; the top ten hold 6.5% to 7.5%. The sequencing input was blood buffy coat. The receptors here all came from a woman between 18 and 70 years old with a cervical HPV16 infection that either progressed to CIN3+ or cleared (not recorded which).

Turning to this clone: Read sequence stops 3 residues before the CDR3 end, and the germline J gene provides the missing end. This chain links TRBV7-8 with TRBJ2-7, with D perhaps TRBD1 (7 bases). Trimming took 8 bases from V and 2 from J, leaving 13 bases between them. The CDR3 runs to 13 residues. The germline V gene has CDR1 SGHVS and CDR2 FQNEAQ. The CDR3 bases that were read are TGTGCCAGCCGGAGGGACAGTACCTACGAG. Translating it yields CASRRDSTYE. The whole CDR3 region reads CASRRDSTYEQYF.

Details on this clone: Coverage ceases 3 residues before the CDR3 finishes, and the germline J gene fills in the end. This chain joins TRBV4-1 and TRBJ2-7; the match to TRBD1 covers 7 bases. Germline CDR1 reads MGHRA; CDR2 reads YSYEKL. This CDR3 has 14 amino acids. The J segment lost 2 bases and the V segment lost 4 bases, leaving 5 bases of the junction unmatched. The part of the CDR3 DNA that was read is TGCGCCAGCAGCCTTCCGGGACAGACCTACGAG. It specifies CASSLPGQTYE. The complete CDR3 sequence is CASSLPGQTYEQYF.

As concerns this clone: The read ends 3 residues shy of where the CDR3 ends; the end is completed using the germline J gene. The chain employs TRBV10-1 and TRBJ2-1; perhaps TRBD2 as D (7 bases). In germline, CDR1 is WNHNN, CDR2 SYGVQD (reference sequence). V was cut by 3 bases and J by 3 bases, with 12 bases left in between. This CDR3 contains 15 residues. Incomplete CDR3 DNA: TGCGCCAGCAGTGATGGGGGGGCCGGCTACAATGAG. Its protein is CASSDGGAGYNE. The CDR3 as a whole reads CASSDGGAGYNEQFF.

On this clone: The read terminates 3 residues ahead of where the CDR3 ends, so the germline J gene completes it. The chain employs TRBV20-1 and TRBJ1-3, with D maybe TRBD1 (6 bases). Per the germline V gene, CDR1 is DFQATT and CDR2 is SNEGSKA (reference sequence). This CDR3 has 13 residues. V lost 2 bases, J lost 4 bases, and 9 bases lay in between. CDR3 bases read: TGCAGTGCTAGAATGGGGGCAGGAAACACC. Its protein is CSARMGAGNT. The complete CDR3 reads CSARMGAGNTIYF.

About this clone: The CDR3 end is not reached by the read, which stops 3 residues before it; the germline J gene fills it in. V is TRBV5-6 and J is TRBJ1-2; possible D gene TRBD1, 5 bases. The CDR3 is made up of 14 amino acids. The germline V gene encodes CDR1 SGHDT and CDR2 YYEEEE. V lost 0 bases and J 3 bases, leaving 9 bases between the germline ends. The DNA read from the CDR3 is TGTGCCAGCAGCTTGGGACAGTTGGACTATGGC. It codes for CASSLGQLDYG. The complete CDR3 sequence is CASSLGQLDYGYTF.

CDR3: CASSEFVQGSYNEQFF. CDR3 DNA, as far as it was read: TGTGCCAGCAGTGAATTCGTGCAGGGGTCCTACAATGAG. The rearrangement uses TRBV6-1 and TRBJ2-1; D is possibly TRBD1 (6 bases). The CDR3 goes on 3 residues after the read ends, and that part is filled in from the germline J gene. Trimming took off 2 bases at V and 1 base at J, with 12 bases between the two ends. Germline V gene sequence: CDR1 MNHNS, CDR2 SASEGT. The CDR3 length is 16 residues.

Points on this clone: The observed sequence ends 3 residues before the CDR3 terminus, with the missing tail filled in from the germline J gene. The V and J genes are TRBV18 and TRBJ1-2; possibly TRBD1 for D (6 bases). The germline V gene has CDR1 KGHSH and CDR2 LQKENI. The CDR3 has 15 amino acids. V was shortened by 3 bases and J by 5 bases, with 16 bases between the two germline ends. CDR3 DNA, as far as it was read: TGTGCCAGCTCACCTCGGGGGGGGGCTGATTATGGC. Its protein is CASSPRGGADYG. The full CDR3 reads CASSPRGGADYGYTF. The full variable domain, in which reference TRBV18 and TRBJ1-2 provide the parts outside the CDR3, is NAGVMQNPRHLVRRRGQEARLRCSPMKGHSHVYWYRQLPEEGLKFMVYLQKENIIDESGMPKERFSAEFPKEGPSILRIQQVVRGDSAAYFCASSPRGGADYGYTFGSGTRLTVV.

Regarding this clone: The missing CDR3 end, 3 residues past where the read stops, is filled in from the germline J gene. V usage is TRBV6-4 and J usage is TRBJ2-3, with D unclear. Per the germline V gene, CDR1 is MRHNA and CDR2 is SNTAGT. V lost 3 bases and J 5 bases, leaving 9 bases between the germline ends. The CDR3 covers 13 residues. CDR3 sequence reads: CASSESSEDTQYF. Incomplete CDR3 DNA: TGTGCCAGCAGTGAGAGCTCCGAAGATACG.

The CDR3 bases that were read are TGTGCCACCAGCATTACGGGGTCTGGGGCCAACGTC. This translates into CATSITGSGANV. The CDR3 in full is CATSITGSGANVLTF. The V gene is TRBV15, the J gene TRBJ2-6; weak D call: TRBD2 (5 bases). The sequence runs out 3 residues before the end of the CDR3; the remainder is reconstructed from the germline J gene. Germline lookup yields CDR1 LNHNV and CDR2 YYDKDF (reference sequence). V was trimmed by 4 bases and J by 1 base, leaving 8 bases between them. There are 15 residues in the CDR3.

Worth noting for this clone: The missing CDR3 end, 3 residues past where the read stops, is filled in from the germline J gene. The V and J genes are TRBV7-2 and TRBJ2-1; 13 bases align to TRBD2. In germline, CDR1 is SGHTA, CDR2 FQGNSA. Trimming took 5 bases from V and 7 from J; bases not matched to a gene: 5. This CDR3 region has 15 residues. The CDR3 DNA, read in part, is TGTGCCAGCAGCCCACTAGCGGGGGGGGGTAATGAG. Amino acids: CASSPLAGGGNE. The full CDR3 protein is CASSPLAGGGNEQFF. The variable domain in full, completed from reference TRBV7-2 and TRBJ2-1, reads GAGVSQSPSNKVTEKGKDVELRCDPISGHTALYWYRQSLGQGLEFLIYFQGNSAPDKSGLPSDRFSAERTGGSVSTLTIQRTQQEDSAVYLCASSPLAGGGNEQFFGPGTRLTVL.

A note on this clone: The CDR3 end falls 3 residues outside the read, so it is completed with the germline J gene. This chain uses TRBV6-2 or TRBV6-3 with TRBJ2-3; 11 nucleotides agree with TRBD2. The germline CDR1 and CDR2 sequences are MNHEY and SVGEGT. Trimming cost V 4 bases and J 0 bases; bases outside gene matches: 3. This CDR3 spans 16 amino acids. The CDR3 loop is CASSSRLAGSTDTQYF. The part of the CDR3 DNA that was read is TGTGCCAGCAGTTCCCGACTAGCGGGAAGCACAGATACG.

The CDR3 sequence: CASSPGDSLSGNTIYF. The sequenced part of the CDR3 DNA is TGTGCCAGCTCACCAGGGGACTCACTCTCTGGAAACACC. J is TRBJ1-3 and V is TRBV18, with D tentatively TRBD1 (5 bases). The CDR3 end is not reached by the read, which stops 3 residues before it; the germline J gene fills it in. Trimming took off 2 bases at V and 0 bases at J, with 11 bases between the two ends. Germline loops: CDR1 KGHSH, CDR2 LQKENI. This CDR3 is built from 16 residues.

On this clone itself: The read stops 3 residues short of the end of the CDR3; the missing end is completed from the germline J gene. The chain combines TRBV2 with TRBJ2-5; D gene ambiguous. The CDR3 spans 14 residues. CDR1 is SNHLY, CDR2 FYNNEI, per germline. The V gene lost 2 bases and the J gene lost 2 bases, with 9 bases spanning the gap. Partial CDR3 DNA: TGTGCCAGCAGTGAAATAGACAATCAAGAGACC. Its translation is CASSEIDNQET. The whole CDR3 sequence reads CASSEIDNQETQYF.

On this clone itself: The read finishes 3 residues shy of the CDR3 end, and the germline J gene is used to complete it. The chain is built from TRBV30 and TRBJ2-5, with TRBD2 as a possible D gene (7 bases). The germline V and J ends were trimmed by 2 bases and 5 bases, with 18 bases remaining between them. The germline gives CDR1 GTSNPN, CDR2 SVGIG (reference sequence). The CDR3 contains 15 residues. This CDR3 reads CAWSTTGGLLETQYF. The sequenced CDR3 bases are TGTGCCTGGAGTACGACGGGGGGCCTCCTGGAGACC. Full variable domain (missing parts from reference TRBV30 and TRBJ2-5): SQTIHQWPATLVQPVGSPLSLECTVEGTSNPNLYWYRQAAGRGLQLLFYSVGIGQISSEVPQNLSASRPQDRQFILSSKKLLLSDSGFYLCAWSTTGGLLETQYFGPGTRLLVL.

As concerns this clone: With the read ending 3 residues before the CDR3 end, the germline J gene is used to fill in that end. This chain uses TRBV5-1 with TRBJ1-1; D perhaps matches TRBD1 (5 bases). The ends were cut back, 3 bases at V and 4 bases at J, with 13 bases in the middle. Germline V gives CDR1 SGHRS, CDR2 YFSETQ. The CDR3 has 14 residues. Incomplete CDR3 DNA: TGCGCCAGCAGCTGGGGGGGGGAGAGCACTGAA. Translating gives CASSWGGESTE. The complete CDR3 protein is CASSWGGESTEAFF.